Each of the 22 T cell receptor beta chains below was sequenced from the same sample in a study of response to subunit inactivated influenza vaccine. TCRdb passed the RT-PCR reads through MiXCR, listing each CDR3 protein once. The table shows about 780,000 distinct CDR3 sequences, with about a fifth occurring only once. Sequencing was performed on PBMCs from blood, taken 4 to 6 days after vaccination. These receptors originate from a man aged 45-65 years who received an inactivated influenza vaccine.

Of note for this clonotype: Possible read error: a much larger clone is one base away. The chain has TRBV27 and TRBJ2-1, with TRBD2 as a possible D gene (6 bases). The CDR3 contains 13 residues. Trimming left V 8 bases short and J 2 bases short, with 10 bases between. Germline assignment: CDR1 MNHEY and CDR2 SMNVEV (reference sequence). In DNA form, the CDR3 reads TGTGCCAGCGTGGGGGGAACCTACAATGAGCAGTTCTTC. Translation gives CASVGGTYNEQFF.

V is TRBV5-1 and J is TRBJ2-3; TRBD2 might be the D (5 bases). The germline CDR1 and CDR2 sequences are SGHRS and YFSETQ. The CDR3 contains 13 residues. Trimming removed 5 bases at V and 6 bases at J, with 13 bases between. Here the CDR3 reads CASSWTGWDTQYF. The CDR3, as DNA: TGCGCCAGCAGTTGGACTGGGTGGGATACGCAGTATTTT.

This clonotype was found many times. V usage is TRBV12-3 or TRBV12-4 and J usage is TRBJ1-5; D may be TRBD1 (5 bases). Trimming removed 6 bases at V and 2 bases at J, with 14 bases between. This CDR3 spans 15 amino acids. The CDR3 reads CASSLRDVRNQPQHF. CDR3 sequence (DNA): TGTGCCAGCAGCCTCCGGGACGTCCGCAATCAGCCCCAGCATTTT.

The table lists this clonotype with a few counts. V and J are TRBV9 and TRBJ2-2; D ambiguous. The CDR3 is 14 residues long. V gave up 0 bases and J gave up 8 bases, with 11 bases separating them. Germline CDR1 is SGDLS and CDR2 is YYNGEE. CDR3 nucleotide sequence: TGTGCCAGCAGCGTAGAACCCTTCGGGGGGGAGCTGTTTTTT. It translates to CASSVEPFGGELFF.

V gene TRBV28 combines with J gene TRBJ2-6; 9 bases align to TRBD1. The CDR3 has 16 residues. CDR1 MDHEN and CDR2 SYDVKM come from the germline V gene. V was pared by 5 bases and J by 2 bases, with 4 bases of the junction left unmatched. CDR3 DNA sequence: TGTGCCAGCAGTACTAACAGGGGGCCTGGGGCCAACGTCCTGACTTTC. Protein: CASSTNRGPGANVLTF. Complete variable domain (other parts from reference TRBV28 and TRBJ2-6): DVKVTQSSRYLVKRTGEKVFLECVQDMDHENMFWYRQDPGLGLRLIYFSYDVKMKEKGDIPEGYSVSREKKERFSLILESASTNQTSMYLCASSTNRGPGANVLTFGAGSRLTVL.

This clonotype was observed many times. This chain links TRBV5-6 with TRBJ2-3; 12 bases match TRBD1. Germline V gives CDR1 SGHDT, CDR2 YYEEEE. With V trimmed by 3 bases and J by 6 bases, 8 bases remained unmatched. CDR3 size: 16 residues. The chain's CDR3 is CASSSAGQGAYDTQYF. As DNA, the CDR3 is TGTGCCAGCAGCTCCGCGGGACAGGGGGCGTACGATACGCAGTATTTT.

This rearrangement joins TRBV12-3 or TRBV12-4 to TRBJ2-6, with D possibly TRBD1 on 6 matching bases. The CDR3 runs to 18 residues. With 4 bases removed from V and 0 bases from J, the gap between germline ends came to 16 bases. The CDR3 here is CASSSPFGQSSGANVLTF. In DNA form, the CDR3 reads TGTGCCAGCAGTTCTCCGTTTGGACAGAGCTCTGGGGCCAACGTCCTGACTTTC.

This clonotype was detected only a few times. This rearrangement joins TRBV9 to TRBJ1-1, with D perhaps TRBD1 (6 bases). Trimming removed 3 bases from V and 7 bases from J, with 16 bases in between. The CDR3 has 14 residues. Germline CDR1 reads SGDLS; CDR2 reads YYNGEE. In DNA, the CDR3 is TGTGCCAGCAGCGGTGGGTTTATGGACAGTGAAGCTTTCTTT. Protein product: CASSGGFMDSEAFF.

The chain links TRBV12-3 or TRBV12-4 to TRBJ2-3, with 7 bases aligning to TRBD2. The CDR3 contains 14 residues. Germline trimming cut 5 bases from V and 7 bases from J; bases unmatched to any gene: 9. This chain's CDR3 is CASSAWGGKNTQYF. The CDR3 nucleotides are TGTGCCAGCAGTGCTTGGGGGGGAAAGAATACGCAGTATTTT.

Only a few counts were recorded for this clonotype. This chain uses TRBV20-1 with TRBJ2-3, with D possibly being TRBD2 (6 bases). Germline CDR1 and CDR2: DFQATT and SNEGSKA (reference sequence). V was cut by 1 base and J by 3 bases, with 8 bases left in between. The CDR3 spans 13 residues. The DNA of the CDR3 is TGCAGTGCTAGAGTGCTAGCGACAGATACGCAGTATTTT. Translating gives CSARVLATDTQYF.

This sequence joins TRBV7-2 and TRBJ2-7; possible D gene TRBD1, 6 bases. Trimming pared 0 bases from V and 3 bases from J, leaving 9 bases between. The CDR3 consists of 14 residues. CDR1 SGHTA and CDR2 FQGNSA come from the germline V gene. The DNA for the CDR3 is TGTGCCAGCAGCTTAGCCGGGACATTCTACGAGCAGTACTTC. This gives the protein CASSLAGTFYEQYF. The entire variable domain, with the rest obtained from reference TRBV7-2 and TRBJ2-7, is as follows: GAGVSQSPSNKVTEKGKDVELRCDPISGHTALYWYRQSLGQGLEFLIYFQGNSAPDKSGLPSDRFSAERTGGSVSTLTIQRTQQEDSAVYLCASSLAGTFYEQYFGPGTRLTVT.

This CDR3 is CASSLAHGTSGRNEQFF. The CDR3 nucleotides are TGTGCCAGCAGCTTAGCCCACGGGACTAGCGGGAGGAATGAGCAGTTCTTC. The chain has TRBV7-2 and TRBJ2-1; 15 bases are shared with TRBD2. Germline V gene data show CDR1 as SGHTA and CDR2 as FQGNSA. The CDR3 is 17 residues long. The J segment lost 7 bases and the V segment lost 0 bases, leaving 4 bases of the junction unmatched.

The sample holds a few counts of this clonotype. V is TRBV27 and J is TRBJ2-2; TRBD2 might be the D (5 bases). V lost 3 bases, J lost 6 bases, and 14 bases lay in between. Germline-derived CDR1 and CDR2 are MNHEY and SMNVEV (reference sequence). The CDR3 is 15 residues long. The CDR3 loop reads CASSFDRDGPGELFF. The CDR3 DNA reads as TGTGCCAGCAGTTTCGACCGGGATGGCCCCGGGGAGCTGTTTTTT.

The chain carries TRBV29-1 and TRBJ1-1; D uncertain. CDR3 length: 12 amino acids. In germline, CDR1 is SQVTM, CDR2 ANQGSEA. The ends were cut back, 2 bases at V and 7 bases at J, with 11 bases in the middle. CDR3 region: CSVEMKGDEAFF. CDR3 bases: TGCAGCGTTGAAATGAAAGGAGATGAAGCTTTCTTT. Combining the CDR3 with reference TRBV29-1 and TRBJ1-1 gives the whole variable domain SAVISQKPSRDICQRGTSLTIQCQVDSQVTMMFWYRQQPGQSLTLIATANQGSEATYESGFVIDKFPISRPNLTFSTLTVSNMSPEDSSIYLCSVEMKGDEAFFGQGTRLTVV.

CDR3: CASTGRELAGNEQFF. In DNA, the CDR3 is TGTGCCAGCACAGGACGGGAACTAGCGGGGAATGAGCAGTTCTTC. The rearrangement uses TRBV28 and TRBJ2-1; 10 nucleotides align to TRBD2. This CDR3 has 15 residues. Losses at the gene ends were 7 bases for V and 7 bases for J; bases not matched to a gene: 10. The germline gives CDR1 MDHEN, CDR2 SYDVKM.

The chain joins TRBV4-3 to TRBJ1-1; D uncertain. The V and J ends lost 1 base and 1 base respectively, with 7 bases between them. Looked up from germline, CDR1 is LGHNA and CDR2 is YSLEER. This CDR3 is 14 amino acids long. CDR3 amino acids: CASSQVERNTEAFF. In DNA form, the CDR3 reads TGCGCCAGCAGCCAAGTAGAACGGAACACTGAAGCTTTCTTT.

This clonotype has just a few counts. The CDR3 DNA is TGCGCCAGCAGGACAACAGGGGGGGGAGAGACCCAGTACTTC. Translation: CASRTTGGGETQYF. The chain links TRBV10-2 to TRBJ2-5, with D perhaps matching TRBD1 (8 bases). From germline, CDR1 is WSHSY and CDR2 SAAADI. V was shortened by 6 bases and J by 4 bases, with 15 bases between the two germline ends. The CDR3 runs 14 residues.

This chain joins TRBV11-2 and TRBJ2-7; D is tentatively TRBD1 or TRBD2 (5 bases each). CDR3 size: 15 residues. Trimming stripped 0 bases from V and 3 bases from J, with 12 bases between. The V gene's germline CDR1 is SGHAT and CDR2 FQNNGV. The CDR3 nucleotides are TGTGCCAGCAGCTTAGAGGCAGGGACGAGCTACGAGCAGTACTTC. Translation gives CASSLEAGTSYEQYF.

This clonotype was counted only a few times. The V and J genes are TRBV12-3 or TRBV12-4 and TRBJ2-3; no clear D. Trimming removed 3 bases at V and 5 bases at J, with 9 bases between. CDR3 length equals 13 residues. The CDR3 nucleotides read TGTGCCAGCAGTTTTTATCCGGGAGATACGCAGTATTTT. This encodes CASSFYPGDTQYF.

The table lists this clonotype with a few counts. A junction end diverges from the germline sequence, so it may reflect a read error. The chain combines TRBV9 with TRBJ2-3, with D perhaps TRBD1 (6 bases). The CDR3 consists of 13 residues. Germline V gives CDR1 SGDLS, CDR2 YYNGEE. The CDR3 reads CASSVTPGDRQYF. The CDR3 coding sequence is TGTGCCAGCAGCGTGACCCCAGGGGATAGGCAGTATTTT.

The V call is TRBV20-1, the J call TRBJ2-7; D possibly corresponds to TRBD1 (6 bases). The CDR3 consists of 12 residues. Germline V gives CDR1 DFQATT, CDR2 SNEGSKA (reference sequence). V dropped 2 bases and J dropped 3 bases, with 8 bases sitting between them. CDR3 DNA: TGCAGTGCTAGACAGGGGATCTACGAGCAGTACTTC. Translating gives CSARQGIYEQYF.

The rearrangement links TRBV20-1 to TRBJ2-4; possibly TRBD1 for D (6 bases). In germline, CDR1 is DFQATT, CDR2 SNEGSKA (reference sequence). Trimming took off 5 bases at V and 0 bases at J, with 11 bases between the two ends. This CDR3 comprises 14 residues. The CDR3 region has the DNA TGCAGTGCTTTGGACAGTTTAGCCAAAAACATTCAGTACTTC. This translates into CSALDSLAKNIQYF.